Listed below are T cell receptor beta chains from one sample, sequenced in a study of T cells in Graves' hyperthyroidism and ophthalmopathy. TCRdb re-analysed the multiplex PCR reads in MiXCR, keeping a single row per CDR3 protein. The repertoire holds about 640,000 distinct CDR3 sequences, with 13% to 15% as singletons. The sample taken for sequencing was blood. These receptors were taken from a woman aged 45-59 years with Graves' ophthalmopathy. Each CDR3 is given with its conserved first and last residue. D genes are given only for firm matches. Size is stated for part of the rows, as once, few or many counts, or as a class when the clone is expanded.

abundance: many
d_gene: .
v_gene: TRBV28
j_gene: TRBJ2-3
CDR3aa: CASSFWQGFTDTQYF
CDR3nt: TGTGCCAGCAGTTTTTGGCAGGGATTCACAGATACGCAGTATTTT

abundance: few
d_gene: TRBD1
v_gene: TRBV7-9
j_gene: TRBJ2-3
CDR3aa: CASSSGTGKDTQYF
CDR3nt: TGTGCCAGCAGCTCCGGGACAGGAAAAGATACGCAGTATTTT

abundance: few
d_gene: TRBD1
v_gene: TRBV7-9
j_gene: TRBJ2-1
CDR3aa: CASSYDRGRNNEQFF
CDR3nt: TGTGCCAGCAGCTATGACAGGGGCCGCAACAATGAGCAGTTCTTC

abundance: many
d_gene: TRBD1
v_gene: TRBV20-1
j_gene: TRBJ2-3
CDR3aa: CSARSTRKGQGTGSGFTDTQYF
CDR3nt: TGCAGTGCTAGATCCACACGAAAGGGACAGGGAACTGGGTCCGGGTTCACAGATACGCAGTATTTT

abundance: many
d_gene: .
v_gene: TRBV27
j_gene: TRBJ2-1
CDR3aa: CASSFIARYSYNEQFF
CDR3nt: TGTGCCAGCAGTTTCATAGCGAGGTATTCCTACAATGAGCAGTTCTTC

abundance: .
d_gene: TRBD1
v_gene: TRBV2
j_gene: TRBJ1-5
CDR3aa: CASGQGYSNQPQHF
CDR3nt: TGTGCCAGCGGACAGGGTTACTCAAATCAGCCCCAGCATTTT

abundance: few
d_gene: .
v_gene: TRBV6-1
j_gene: TRBJ1-4
CDR3aa: CASSEAGWTATNEKLFF
CDR3nt: TGTGCCAGCAGTGAAGCGGGATGGACAGCAACTAATGAAAAACTGTTTTTT

abundance: many
d_gene: TRBD2
v_gene: TRBV5-4
j_gene: TRBJ2-3
CDR3aa: CASSPEGTSGHLVTDTQYF
CDR3nt: TGTGCCAGCAGCCCAGAAGGGACTAGCGGACACTTGGTGACAGATACGCAGTATTTT

abundance: many
d_gene: .
v_gene: TRBV7-9
j_gene: TRBJ1-1
CDR3aa: CASSLGELNTEAFF
CDR3nt: TGTGCCAGCAGCTTGGGGGAATTGAACACTGAAGCTTTCTTT

abundance: many
d_gene: .
v_gene: TRBV12-3/TRBV12-4
j_gene: TRBJ1-1
CDR3aa: CASSLFRGREEAFF
CDR3nt: TGTGCCAGCAGTTTATTCCGGGGCAGGGAGGAAGCTTTCTTT

abundance: many
d_gene: TRBD1
v_gene: TRBV7-2
j_gene: TRBJ1-1
CDR3aa: CASSFTGAARTEAFF
CDR3nt: TGTGCCAGCAGCTTTACAGGGGCGGCTCGGACTGAAGCTTTCTTT

abundance: many
d_gene: .
v_gene: TRBV28
j_gene: TRBJ2-3
CDR3aa: CASSTGLYSTDTQYF
CDR3nt: TGTGCCAGCAGCACGGGACTCTATAGCACAGATACGCAGTATTTT

abundance: few
d_gene: TRBD2
v_gene: TRBV24-1
j_gene: TRBJ2-3
CDR3aa: CATSDFSGSNIDTQYF
CDR3nt: TGTGCCACCAGTGATTTTAGCGGGAGTAACATAGATACGCAGTATTTT

abundance: many
d_gene: TRBD1
v_gene: TRBV7-9
j_gene: TRBJ2-1
CDR3aa: CASSPHRRTGGNEQFF
CDR3nt: TGTGCCAGCAGTCCCCATCGGCGCACAGGGGGCAATGAGCAGTTCTTC

abundance: .
d_gene: .
v_gene: TRBV5-1
j_gene: TRBJ2-1
CDR3aa: CASSLLGARYNEQFF
CDR3nt: TGCGCCAGCAGCTTGCTTGGGGCGCGTTACAATGAGCAGTTCTTC

abundance: many
d_gene: .
v_gene: TRBV9
j_gene: TRBJ1-2
CDR3aa: CASSVGGATGYTF
CDR3nt: TGTGCCAGCAGCGTAGGGGGGGCGACTGGCTACACCTTC

abundance: many
d_gene: .
v_gene: TRBV30
j_gene: TRBJ2-5
CDR3aa: CAWSIGRGSHF
CDR3nt: TGTGCCTGGAGTATTGGTAGGGGAAGCCACTTC

abundance: .
d_gene: TRBD1
v_gene: TRBV5-1
j_gene: TRBJ2-2
CDR3aa: CASSNPQPSSGGTGELFF
CDR3nt: TGCGCCAGCAGCAATCCCCAGCCAAGTTCAGGGGGCACCGGGGAGCTGTTTTTT

abundance: many
d_gene: TRBD1
v_gene: TRBV20-1
j_gene: TRBJ2-7
CDR3aa: CSAWDRGYEQYF
CDR3nt: TGCAGTGCGTGGGACAGGGGCTACGAGCAGTACTTC

abundance: few
d_gene: .
v_gene: TRBV7-2
j_gene: TRBJ1-5
CDR3aa: CASSLFRAGNQPQHF
CDR3nt: TGTGCCAGCAGCTTATTCAGGGCGGGTAATCAGCCCCAGCATTTT

abundance: many
d_gene: .
v_gene: TRBV11-3
j_gene: TRBJ2-1
CDR3aa: CASSPRQGPYNEQFF
CDR3nt: TGTGCCAGCAGCCCGAGGCAGGGACCTTACAATGAGCAGTTCTTC

abundance: many
d_gene: .
v_gene: TRBV2
j_gene: TRBJ1-5
CDR3aa: CASSDGRTNQPQHF
CDR3nt: TGTGCCAGCAGTGACGGCAGGACCAATCAGCCCCAGCATTTT

abundance: .
d_gene: .
v_gene: TRBV6-1
j_gene: TRBJ1-1
CDR3aa: CASETGPRDTEAFF
CDR3nt: TGTGCCAGTGAAACAGGTCCGAGGGACACTGAAGCTTTCTTT

abundance: .
d_gene: .
v_gene: TRBV9
j_gene: TRBJ2-2
CDR3aa: CASSVAGGLTGELFF
CDR3nt: TGTGCCAGCAGCGTTGCCGGGGGCCTCACCGGGGAGCTGTTTTTT

abundance: few
d_gene: TRBD2
v_gene: TRBV19
j_gene: TRBJ2-1
CDR3aa: CASSIPGLGSPEQFF
CDR3nt: TGTGCCAGTAGTATTCCGGGACTAGGATCTCCTGAGCAGTTCTTC

abundance: many
d_gene: .
v_gene: TRBV7-9
j_gene: TRBJ2-7
CDR3aa: CASSLGASEQYF
CDR3nt: TGTGCCAGCAGCTTAGGGGCCTCCGAGCAGTACTTC

abundance: few
d_gene: .
v_gene: TRBV5-1
j_gene: TRBJ1-2
CDR3aa: CASSTDGYYGYTF
CDR3nt: TGCGCCAGCAGCACGGATGGGTACTATGGCTACACCTTC

abundance: many
d_gene: .
v_gene: TRBV20-1
j_gene: TRBJ2-7
CDR3aa: CSAKLTGTYGEQYF
CDR3nt: TGCAGTGCTAAGCTCACCGGGACCTATGGAGAGCAGTACTTC

abundance: few
d_gene: .
v_gene: TRBV6-1
j_gene: TRBJ1-5
CDR3aa: CASRKGERSYYSNQPQHF
CDR3nt: TGTGCCAGCAGAAAAGGGGAGCGGAGTTACTATAGCAATCAGCCCCAGCATTTT

abundance: many
d_gene: TRBD1
v_gene: TRBV2
j_gene: TRBJ2-1
CDR3aa: CASSEMGPGGSYNEQFF
CDR3nt: TGTGCCAGCAGTGAAATGGGCCCAGGGGGCTCCTACAATGAGCAGTTCTTC

abundance: few
d_gene: .
v_gene: TRBV9
j_gene: TRBJ2-1
CDR3aa: CASSEGGWGVHEQFF
CDR3nt: TGTGCCAGCAGCGAGGGAGGATGGGGGGTGCATGAGCAGTTCTTC

abundance: few
d_gene: .
v_gene: TRBV9
j_gene: TRBJ2-2
CDR3aa: CASSNPDGNTGELFF
CDR3nt: TGTGCCAGCAGCAACCCGGACGGAAACACCGGGGAGCTGTTTTTT

abundance: .
d_gene: .
v_gene: TRBV29-1
j_gene: TRBJ1-1
CDR3aa: CSAQEGRGTEAFF
CDR3nt: TGCAGCGCCCAAGAAGGCAGGGGAACTGAAGCTTTCTTT

abundance: .
d_gene: .
v_gene: TRBV6-1
j_gene: TRBJ2-2
CDR3aa: CASFSGEHLTGELFF
CDR3nt: TGTGCCAGCTTCTCGGGGGAGCATCTTACCGGGGAGCTGTTTTTT

abundance: .
d_gene: .
v_gene: TRBV14
j_gene: TRBJ2-1
CDR3aa: CASSPVTSYNEQFF
CDR3nt: TGTGCCAGCAGCCCAGTGACTAGCTACAATGAGCAGTTCTTC

abundance: many
d_gene: TRBD1
v_gene: TRBV7-3
j_gene: TRBJ1-1
CDR3aa: CASSLGATGAAFF
CDR3nt: TGTGCCAGCAGCTTAGGGGCGACAGGGGCAGCTTTCTTT

abundance: few
d_gene: .
v_gene: TRBV9
j_gene: TRBJ2-5
CDR3aa: CASSENRRAGETQYF
CDR3nt: TGTGCCAGCAGCGAGAATCGCAGGGCTGGAGAGACCCAGTACTTC

abundance: .
d_gene: TRBD2
v_gene: TRBV5-1
j_gene: TRBJ2-5
CDR3aa: CASSRTSFQETQYF
CDR3nt: TGTGCCAGCAGTAGGACTAGTTTCCAAGAGACCCAGTACTTC

abundance: many
d_gene: TRBD1
v_gene: TRBV20-1
j_gene: TRBJ2-7
CDR3aa: CSGTQRERGPWGEQYF
CDR3nt: TGCAGTGGGACACAAAGGGAGAGGGGGCCTTGGGGAGAGCAGTACTTC

abundance: .
d_gene: TRBD2
v_gene: TRBV30
j_gene: TRBJ2-5
CDR3aa: CAWSVRGTSRETQYF
CDR3nt: TGTGCCTGGAGTGTACGGGGGACTAGCCGTGAGACCCAGTACTTC

abundance: few
d_gene: TRBD2
v_gene: TRBV7-9
j_gene: TRBJ2-2
CDR3aa: CASSPSGGTGGELFF
CDR3nt: TGTGCCAGCAGCCCCAGCGGGGGAACGGGCGGGGAGCTGTTTTTT

abundance: .
d_gene: .
v_gene: TRBV7-3
j_gene: TRBJ2-2
CDR3aa: CASSPMGAGELFF
CDR3nt: TGTGCCAGCAGCCCGATGGGCGCCGGGGAGCTGTTTTTT

abundance: few
d_gene: TRBD2
v_gene: TRBV20-1
j_gene: TRBJ2-5
CDR3aa: CSASGRAQQETQYF
CDR3nt: TGCAGTGCTAGCGGGAGGGCCCAGCAAGAGACCCAGTACTTC

abundance: many
d_gene: .
v_gene: TRBV2
j_gene: TRBJ2-1
CDR3aa: CASSERRGLTYNEQFF
CDR3nt: TGTGCCAGCAGTGAAAGGCGGGGTCTGACTTACAATGAGCAGTTCTTC

abundance: many
d_gene: TRBD1
v_gene: TRBV30
j_gene: TRBJ2-7
CDR3aa: CAWSVATGYEQYF
CDR3nt: TGTGCCTGGAGTGTAGCGACAGGGTACGAGCAGTACTTC

abundance: many
d_gene: .
v_gene: TRBV27
j_gene: TRBJ1-1
CDR3aa: CASSKQGYEAFF
CDR3nt: TGTGCCAGCAGTAAACAGGGCTATGAAGCTTTCTTT

abundance: few
d_gene: .
v_gene: TRBV9
j_gene: TRBJ2-1
CDR3aa: CASSPDSWTEQFF
CDR3nt: TGTGCCAGCAGCCCCGATAGCTGGACTGAGCAGTTCTTC

abundance: few
d_gene: .
v_gene: TRBV20-1
j_gene: TRBJ2-1
CDR3aa: CSASLLVYNEQFF
CDR3nt: TGCAGTGCTAGTCTTCTGGTTTACAATGAGCAGTTCTTC

abundance: .
d_gene: TRBD2
v_gene: TRBV7-2
j_gene: TRBJ2-2
CDR3aa: CASSLVGGDPTGELFF
CDR3nt: TGTGCCAGCAGCTTAGTCGGGGGGGATCCTACCGGGGAGCTGTTTTTT

abundance: many
d_gene: .
v_gene: TRBV4-3
j_gene: TRBJ2-1
CDR3aa: CASSQDLYNEQFF
CDR3nt: TGCGCCAGCAGCCAAGATCTCTACAATGAGCAGTTCTTC

abundance: few
d_gene: .
v_gene: TRBV20-1
j_gene: TRBJ1-4
CDR3aa: CSAPPGIPTNEKLFF
CDR3nt: TGCAGTGCGCCGCCCGGGATTCCAACTAATGAAAAACTGTTTTTT

abundance: .
d_gene: .
v_gene: TRBV6-5
j_gene: TRBJ2-4
CDR3aa: CASSPSGTINIQYF
CDR3nt: TGTGCCAGCTCCCCCTCCGGGACAATCAACATTCAGTACTTC